This T cell receptor (beta chain) originates from a study of cytomegalovirus exposure and HLA in healthy donors. The PCR made use of 60 Vbeta and 13 Jbeta primers. The repertoire was sequenced with immunoSEQ multiplex PCR; TCRdb's copy has only in-frame clones and lacks some. Of around 190,000 clones listed, approximately 82% are singletons. General study results and limits: Most TCR sequences showed up rarely, but some public TCRs showed up in many donors.

Trimming took 5 bases from V and 1 from J, leaving 14 bases between them. This CDR3 region has 15 residues. Germline lookup yields CDR1 SGHTA and CDR2 FQGNSA. On this clone: Its antigen is not identified.

The sample consisted of PBMCs. V and J are TRBV7-2 and TRBJ2-5, with D perhaps TRBD1 (6 bases). This sequence originates from a middle-aged man in good health and CMV-seropositive. The CDR3 DNA follows: TGTGCCAGCAGCCCCGGGCAGGGGCCCCAAGAGACCCAGTACTTC. This gives the protein CASSPGQGPQETQYF.